Each of the 10 T cell receptor beta chains below was sequenced from the same sample in a study of beta chain features in type 1 diabetes. As every portion of the isolated RNA was reverse transcribed, the sequencing read expressed TCRB transcripts. The method was immunoSEQ multiplex PCR; TCRdb's version includes in-frame clones alone and lacks a portion of them. The table has some 250,000 clones, 11% to 15% seen once. No antigens are known for them. Regarding the study as a whole: Among patients with Type 1 diabetes, TCRB CDR3s were moderately but significantly shorter in every one of the four CD4+ subsets.

Sequencing was carried out using naive CD4+ T cells from blood. The origin of the receptors is a man younger than 40 with type 1 diabetes.

This clone has a handful of counts. The genes are TRBV7-9 and TRBJ2-3, with D maybe TRBD2 (5 bases). Trimming took 1 base from V and 4 from J, leaving 9 bases between them. This CDR3 contains 14 residues. CDR1 is SEHNR and CDR2 is FQNEAQ in the germline V gene (reference sequence). This CDR3 reads CASSLGPGSDTQYF. DNA for the CDR3: TGTGCCAGCAGCTTAGGACCGGGATCAGATACGCAGTATTTT. Full variable domain (outside the CDR3, taken from reference TRBV7-9 and TRBJ2-3): DTGVSQNPRHKITKRGQNVTFRCDPISEHNRLYWYRQTLGQGPEFLTYFQNEAQLEKSRLLSDRFSAERPKGSFSTLEIQRTEQGDSAMYLCASSLGPGSDTQYFGPGTRLTVL.

This clone appeared a few times. The chain employs TRBV6-4 and TRBJ2-1; 7 bases match TRBD2. Germline V gene data show CDR1 as MRHNA and CDR2 as SNTAGT. J lost 4 bases, V lost 6 bases, and 9 bases had no gene match. CDR3 length: 15 residues. The CDR3: CASSEGTGGYNEQFF. The CDR3 DNA reads TGTGCCAGCAGCGAGGGGACGGGGGGATACAATGAGCAGTTCTTC.

The J gene is TRBJ2-2, the V gene TRBV9, with 10 bases aligning to TRBD2. CDR3 size: 16 residues. V lost 3 bases and J lost 1; bases outside the gene matches: 3. Per the germline V gene, CDR1 is SGDLS and CDR2 is YYNGEE. DNA of the CDR3: TGTGCCAGCAGCGACCTAGCGGGGGAGAACACCGGGGAGCTGTTTTTT. Translation: CASSDLAGENTGELFF.

The V call is TRBV29-1, the J call TRBJ1-1, with 8 bases aligning to TRBD1. The CDR3 is 15 residues long. V gave up 6 bases and J gave up 1 base; unmatched junction bases: 10. The V gene's germline CDR1 is SQVTM and CDR2 ANQGSEA. Here the CDR3 DNA reads TGCAGCGTGGGGGCAGGGGGCGCAGGGAACACTGAAGCTTTCTTT. Translation gives CSVGAGGAGNTEAFF.

The chain is built from TRBV14 and TRBJ2-3; D perhaps matches TRBD2 (5 bases). V was cut by 2 bases and J by 6 bases, with 12 bases left in between. Germline loops: CDR1 SGHDN, CDR2 FVKESK. CDR3 length: 14 amino acids. This chain's CDR3 is CASSQQAGMDTQYF. The CDR3 nucleotides are TGTGCCAGCAGCCAACAGGCCGGGATGGATACGCAGTATTTT.

This clone appeared a few times. The chain has TRBV11-2 and TRBJ2-1; tentative D call: TRBD1 (5 bases). Trimming removed 5 bases at V and 4 bases at J, with 9 bases between. The CDR3 spans 13 residues. Germline V gene lookup returns CDR1 SGHAT and CDR2 FQNNGV. The CDR3 region has the DNA TGTGCCAGCAGCACGGACACTTACAATGAGCAGTTCTTC. The encoded protein is CASSTDTYNEQFF.

This clone was seen a handful of times. The rearrangement joins TRBV25-1 to TRBJ2-3; 10 bases match TRBD1. The germline CDR1 and CDR2 sequences are MGHDK and SYGVNS. J was trimmed by 11 bases and V by 6 bases; bases with no gene match: 14. This CDR3 comprises 15 residues. The CDR3 spells CASSPTGGVTGGQYF. The CDR3 DNA reads as TGTGCCAGCAGCCCGACAGGGGGCGTCACGGGCGGGCAGTATTTT.

The chain combines TRBV2 with TRBJ2-7; 11 positions agree with TRBD1. Trimming at V came to 8 bases and at J to 5 bases, leaving 11 bases not matched to a gene. From germline, CDR1 is SNHLY and CDR2 FYNNEI. This CDR3 is 15 amino acids long. The CDR3 reads CASSRAGTGGNEQYF. For the CDR3, the DNA is TGTGCCAGCTCCAGGGCCGGGACAGGGGGGAACGAGCAGTACTTC.

The sample holds a few counts of this clone. This chain links TRBV5-1 with TRBJ2-2; no definite D call. V lost 4 bases, J lost 0 bases, and 7 bases lay in between. The germline V gene has CDR1 SGHRS and CDR2 YFSETQ. The CDR3 sequence is 14 residues long. DNA of the CDR3: TGCGCCAGCAGCCTAAGATCGAACACCGGGGAGCTGTTTTTT. Its protein product is CASSLRSNTGELFF.

This sequence joins TRBV18 and TRBJ2-7; TRBD1 is a possible D gene (5 bases). Germline V CDR1 and CDR2: KGHSH, LQKENI. Trimming stripped 3 bases from V and 3 bases from J, with 15 bases between. The CDR3 contains 15 residues. The CDR3 protein is CASSPAGRAHYEQYF. CDR3 coding DNA: TGTGCCAGCTCACCGGCAGGCAGGGCACACTACGAGCAGTACTTC.